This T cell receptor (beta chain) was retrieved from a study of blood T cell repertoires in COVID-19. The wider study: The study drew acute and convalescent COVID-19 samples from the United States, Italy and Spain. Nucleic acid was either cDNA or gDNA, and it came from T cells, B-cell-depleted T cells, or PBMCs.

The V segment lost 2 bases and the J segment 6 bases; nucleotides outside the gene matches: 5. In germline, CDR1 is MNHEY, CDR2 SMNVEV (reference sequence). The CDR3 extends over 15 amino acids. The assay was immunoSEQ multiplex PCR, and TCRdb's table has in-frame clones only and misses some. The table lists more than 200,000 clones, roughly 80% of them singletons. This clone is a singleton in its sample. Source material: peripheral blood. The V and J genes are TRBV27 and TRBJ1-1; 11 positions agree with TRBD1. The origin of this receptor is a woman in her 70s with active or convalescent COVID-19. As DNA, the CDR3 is TGTGCCAGCAGTTTAGATGGGGGACAGGGGGCTGAAGCTTTCTTT. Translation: CASSLDGGQGAEAFF.